The subject of this entry is one TCR beta chain. This record comes from a study of blood T cell repertoires in COVID-19. The overall study: Samples of COVID-19 (acute and convalescent) were obtained from the United States, Italy and Spain. T cells, B-cell-depleted T cells, or PBMCs provided the cDNA or gDNA that served as material.

In the original analysis: Amplification of reference gene primers provided the estimated nucleated cell counts. This table comes from immunoSEQ multiplex PCR, and its TCRdb copy is limited to in-frame clones, with some not included. The DNA was the basis for D and trimming; V, J and clone size are from that table. This sample carries 70,000 to 80,000 clones, nearly 80% of them seen once, and the ten largest clones take over 9.5%. V was shortened by 5 bases and J by 0 bases, with 17 bases between the two germline ends. The CDR3 extends over 16 amino acids. CDR1 is SGHTA, CDR2 FQGNSA, per germline. The V call is TRBV7-2, the J call TRBJ2-7; a weak D match, TRBD1 (7 bases). The source of this sequence is a human donor in a cohort sampled during active COVID-19. Sequencing was done on a sample of peripheral blood. This CDR3 is CASSALGRGVSYEQYF. DNA for the CDR3: TGTGCCAGCAGCGCGTTAGGCAGGGGGGTCTCCTACGAGCAGTACTTC.